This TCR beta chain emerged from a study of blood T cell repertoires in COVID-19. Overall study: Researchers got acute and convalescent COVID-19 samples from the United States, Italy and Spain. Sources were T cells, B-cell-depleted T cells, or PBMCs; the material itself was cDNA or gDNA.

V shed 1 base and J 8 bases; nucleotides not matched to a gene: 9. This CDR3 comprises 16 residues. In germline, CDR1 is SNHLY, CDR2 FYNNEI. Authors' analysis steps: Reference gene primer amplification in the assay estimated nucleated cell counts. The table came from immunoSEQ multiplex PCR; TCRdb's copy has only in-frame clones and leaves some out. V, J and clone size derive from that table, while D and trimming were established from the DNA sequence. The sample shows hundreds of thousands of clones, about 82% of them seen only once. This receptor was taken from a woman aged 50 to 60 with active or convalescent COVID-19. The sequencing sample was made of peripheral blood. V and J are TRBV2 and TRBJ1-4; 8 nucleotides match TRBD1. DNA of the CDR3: TGTGCCAGCAGTGAAGGAAGACAGGGGATGTGGGAAAAACTGTTTTTT. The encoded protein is CASSEGRQGMWEKLFF.